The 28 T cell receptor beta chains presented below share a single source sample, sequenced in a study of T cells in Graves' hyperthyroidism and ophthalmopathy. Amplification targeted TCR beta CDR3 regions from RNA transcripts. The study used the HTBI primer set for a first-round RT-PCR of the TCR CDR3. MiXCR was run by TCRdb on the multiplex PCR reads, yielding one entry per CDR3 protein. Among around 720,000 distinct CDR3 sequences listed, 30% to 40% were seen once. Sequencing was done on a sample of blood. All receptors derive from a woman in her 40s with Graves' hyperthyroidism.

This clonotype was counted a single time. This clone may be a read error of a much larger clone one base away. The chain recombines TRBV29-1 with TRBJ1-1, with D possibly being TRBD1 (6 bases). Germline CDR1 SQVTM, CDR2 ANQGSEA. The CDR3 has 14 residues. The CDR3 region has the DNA TGCAGCGTGCGACTGGGGGGCGCGTCTACTGAAGCTTCCTTT. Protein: CSVRLGGASTEASF.

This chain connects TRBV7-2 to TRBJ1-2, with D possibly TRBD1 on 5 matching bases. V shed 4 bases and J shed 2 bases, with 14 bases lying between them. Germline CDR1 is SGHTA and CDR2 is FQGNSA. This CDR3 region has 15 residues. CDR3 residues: CASSSLARDNYGYTF. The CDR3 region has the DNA TGTGCCAGCAGCTCCCTGGCCCGGGACAACTATGGCTACACCTTC.

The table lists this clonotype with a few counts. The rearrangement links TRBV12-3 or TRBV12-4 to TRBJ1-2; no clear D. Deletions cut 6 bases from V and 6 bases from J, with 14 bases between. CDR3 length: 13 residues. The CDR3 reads CASRLGWVHGYTF. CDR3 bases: TGTGCCAGCAGGCTCGGATGGGTCCATGGCTACACCTTC.

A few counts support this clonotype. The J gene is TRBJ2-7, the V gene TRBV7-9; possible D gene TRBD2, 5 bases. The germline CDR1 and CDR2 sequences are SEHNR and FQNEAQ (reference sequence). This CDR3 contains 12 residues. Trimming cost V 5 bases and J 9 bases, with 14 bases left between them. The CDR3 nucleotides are TGTGCCAGCAGCCCCCTAACTAGTGCGCAGTACTTC. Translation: CASSPLTSAQYF.

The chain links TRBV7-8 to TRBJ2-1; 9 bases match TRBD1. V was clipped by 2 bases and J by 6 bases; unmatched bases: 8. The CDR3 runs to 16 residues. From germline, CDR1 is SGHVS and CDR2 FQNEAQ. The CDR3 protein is CASSLTAGTGSNEQFF. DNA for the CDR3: TGTGCCAGCAGCTTAACGGCCGGGACAGGGTCCAATGAGCAGTTCTTC.

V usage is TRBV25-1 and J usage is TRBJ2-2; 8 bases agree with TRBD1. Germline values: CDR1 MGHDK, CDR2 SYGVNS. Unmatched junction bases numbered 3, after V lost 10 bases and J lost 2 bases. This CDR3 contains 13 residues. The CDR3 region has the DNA TGTGCCACTCAGGGGGCAAACACCGGGGAGCTGTTTTTT. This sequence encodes CATQGANTGELFF.

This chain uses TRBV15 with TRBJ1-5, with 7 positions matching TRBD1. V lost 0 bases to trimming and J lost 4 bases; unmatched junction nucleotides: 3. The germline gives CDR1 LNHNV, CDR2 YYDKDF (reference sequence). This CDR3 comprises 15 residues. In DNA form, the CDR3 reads TGTGCCACCAGCAGAGAGACAGGGTGGAATCAGCCCCAGCATTTT. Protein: CATSRETGWNQPQHF.

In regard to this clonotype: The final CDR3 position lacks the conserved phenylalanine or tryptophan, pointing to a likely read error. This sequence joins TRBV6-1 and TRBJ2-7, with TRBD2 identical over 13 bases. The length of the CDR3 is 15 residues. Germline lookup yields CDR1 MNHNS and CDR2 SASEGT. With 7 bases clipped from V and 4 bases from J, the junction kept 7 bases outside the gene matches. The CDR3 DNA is TGTGCCAGCATCCCACTAGCGGGAGGGGTGTACGAGCAGTACCTC. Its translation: CASIPLAGGVYEQYL.

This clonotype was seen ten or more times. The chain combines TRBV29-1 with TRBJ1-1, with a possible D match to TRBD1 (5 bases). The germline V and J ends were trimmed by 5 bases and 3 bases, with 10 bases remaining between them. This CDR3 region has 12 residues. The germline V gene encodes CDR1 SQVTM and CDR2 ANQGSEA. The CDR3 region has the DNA TGCAGCGTTCGGCAGGGATACACTGAAGCTTTCTTT. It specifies CSVRQGYTEAFF.

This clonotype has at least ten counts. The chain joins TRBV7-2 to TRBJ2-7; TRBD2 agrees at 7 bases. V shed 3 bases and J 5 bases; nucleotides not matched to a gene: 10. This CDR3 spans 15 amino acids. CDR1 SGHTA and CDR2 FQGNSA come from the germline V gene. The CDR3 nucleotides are TGTGCCAGCAGCTTTATGAGCGGGGAAGGCGACGAGCAGTACTTC. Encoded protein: CASSFMSGEGDEQYF. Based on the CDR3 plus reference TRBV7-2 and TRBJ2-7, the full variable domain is GAGVSQSPSNKVTEKGKDVELRCDPISGHTALYWYRQSLGQGLEFLIYFQGNSAPDKSGLPSDRFSAERTGGSVSTLTIQRTQQEDSAVYLCASSFMSGEGDEQYFGPGTRLTVT.

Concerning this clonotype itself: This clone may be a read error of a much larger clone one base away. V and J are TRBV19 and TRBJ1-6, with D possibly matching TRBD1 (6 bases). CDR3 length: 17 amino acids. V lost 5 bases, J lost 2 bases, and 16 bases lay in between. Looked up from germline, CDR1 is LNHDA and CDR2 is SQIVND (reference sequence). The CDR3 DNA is TGTGCCAGTAGTCCGAGACAGGTTGGCCCCTATAATTCACCCCTCCACTTT. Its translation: CASSPRQVGPYNSPLHF.

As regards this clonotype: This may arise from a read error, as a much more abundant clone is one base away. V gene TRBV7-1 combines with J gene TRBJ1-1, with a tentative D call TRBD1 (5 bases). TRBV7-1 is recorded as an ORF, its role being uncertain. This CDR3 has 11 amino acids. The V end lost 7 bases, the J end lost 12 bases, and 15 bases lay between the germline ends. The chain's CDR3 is CASTQGWLTFF. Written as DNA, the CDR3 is TGTGCCAGCACTCAGGGTTGGTTAACTTTCTTT.

In nucleotides, the CDR3 is TGCAGTGCTAGAGATCGGGCAGCCTATGGCTACACCTTC. This sequence encodes CSARDRAAYGYTF. The chain joins TRBV20-1 to TRBJ1-2, with D hard to call. Germline V gene sequence: CDR1 DFQATT, CDR2 SNEGSKA (reference sequence). V gave up 0 bases and J gave up 4 bases, with 9 bases separating them. The CDR3 spans 13 residues.

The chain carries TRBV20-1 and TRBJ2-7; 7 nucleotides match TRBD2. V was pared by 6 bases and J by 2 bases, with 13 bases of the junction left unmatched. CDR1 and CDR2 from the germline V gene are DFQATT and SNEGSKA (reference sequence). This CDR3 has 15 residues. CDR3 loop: CSATTRTGTTYEQYF. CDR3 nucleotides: TGCAGTGCCACGACACGAACCGGGACTACCTACGAGCAGTACTTC.

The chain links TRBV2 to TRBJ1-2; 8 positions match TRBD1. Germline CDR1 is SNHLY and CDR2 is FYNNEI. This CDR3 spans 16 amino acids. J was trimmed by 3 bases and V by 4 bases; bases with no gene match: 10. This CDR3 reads CASSVSTDRVDYGYTF. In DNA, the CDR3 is TGTGCCAGCAGTGTTTCTACGGACAGGGTAGACTATGGCTACACCTTC.

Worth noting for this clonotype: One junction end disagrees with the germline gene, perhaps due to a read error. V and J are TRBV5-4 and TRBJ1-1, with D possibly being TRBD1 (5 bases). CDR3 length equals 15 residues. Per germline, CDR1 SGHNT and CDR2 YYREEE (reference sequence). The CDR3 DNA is TGTGCCAGCAGCTTCTCCCAGGGCGCGGGTACTGAAGCTTTCTTC. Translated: CASSFSQGAGTEAFF.

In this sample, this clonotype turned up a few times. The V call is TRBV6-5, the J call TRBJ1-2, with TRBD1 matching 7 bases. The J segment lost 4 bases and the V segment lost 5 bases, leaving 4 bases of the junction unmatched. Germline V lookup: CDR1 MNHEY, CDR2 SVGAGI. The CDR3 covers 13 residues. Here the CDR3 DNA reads TGTGCCAGCAGTACCCCAGGGGGCTATGGCTACACCTTC. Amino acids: CASSTPGGYGYTF.

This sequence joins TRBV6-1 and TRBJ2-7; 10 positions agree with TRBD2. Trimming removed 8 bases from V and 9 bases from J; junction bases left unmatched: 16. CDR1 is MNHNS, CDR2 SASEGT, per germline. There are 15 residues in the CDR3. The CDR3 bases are TGTGCCAGCGGTACGAGCGGGAGGGCCGCGGATACGCAGTACTTC. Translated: CASGTSGRAADTQYF.

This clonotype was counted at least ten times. The CDR3, as DNA: TGTGCCTCTCTCACAGGGAGTATGGCGGGCAATCAGCCCCAGCATTTT. This encodes CASLTGSMAGNQPQHF. This chain uses TRBV24-1 with TRBJ1-5; possible D gene TRBD1, 6 bases. The V and J ends lost 12 bases and 2 bases respectively, with 22 bases between them. CDR1 is KGHDR and CDR2 is SFDVKD in the germline V gene. This CDR3 spans 16 amino acids.

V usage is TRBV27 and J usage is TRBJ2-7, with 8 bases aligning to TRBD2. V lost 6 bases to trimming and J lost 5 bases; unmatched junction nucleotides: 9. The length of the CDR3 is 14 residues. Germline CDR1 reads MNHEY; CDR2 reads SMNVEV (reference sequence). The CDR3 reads CASRISGGSHEQYF. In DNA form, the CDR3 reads TGTGCCAGCAGGATAAGCGGGGGTTCCCACGAGCAGTACTTC.

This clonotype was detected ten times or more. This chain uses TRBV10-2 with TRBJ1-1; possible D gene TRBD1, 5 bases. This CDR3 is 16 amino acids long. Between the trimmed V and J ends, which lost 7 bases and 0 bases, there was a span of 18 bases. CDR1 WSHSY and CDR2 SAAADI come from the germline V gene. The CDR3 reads CASTTSGGRMNTEAFF. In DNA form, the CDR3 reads TGCGCCAGCACCACTTCCGGGGGGAGAATGAACACTGAAGCTTTCTTT.

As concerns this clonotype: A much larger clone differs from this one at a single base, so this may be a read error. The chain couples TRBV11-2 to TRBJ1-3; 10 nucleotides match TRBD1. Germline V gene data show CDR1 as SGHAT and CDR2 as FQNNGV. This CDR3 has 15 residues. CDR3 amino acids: CASSLRDRGGNTISF. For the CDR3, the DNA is TGTGCCAGCAGCTTAAGGGACAGGGGAGGAAACACCATATCTTTT.

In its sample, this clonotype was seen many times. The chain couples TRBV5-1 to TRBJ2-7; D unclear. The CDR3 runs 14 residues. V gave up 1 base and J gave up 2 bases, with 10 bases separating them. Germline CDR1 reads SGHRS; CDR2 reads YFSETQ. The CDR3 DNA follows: TGCGCCAGCAGCTTGTTTTCAAGCACCTACGAGCAGTACTTC. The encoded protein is CASSLFSSTYEQYF.

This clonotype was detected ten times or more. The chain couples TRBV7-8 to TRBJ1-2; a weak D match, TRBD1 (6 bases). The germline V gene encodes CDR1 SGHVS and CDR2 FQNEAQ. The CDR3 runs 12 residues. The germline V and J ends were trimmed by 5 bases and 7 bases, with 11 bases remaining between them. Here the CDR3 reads CASSPDSPGYTF. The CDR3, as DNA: TGTGCCAGCAGCCCGGACAGCCCTGGCTACACCTTC.

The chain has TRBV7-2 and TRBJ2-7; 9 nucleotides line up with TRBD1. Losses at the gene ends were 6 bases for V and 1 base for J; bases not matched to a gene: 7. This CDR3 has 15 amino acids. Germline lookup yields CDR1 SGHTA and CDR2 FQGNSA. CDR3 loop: CASRTTGTGSYEQYF. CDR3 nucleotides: TGTGCCAGCAGAACGACCGGGACAGGGTCCTACGAGCAGTACTTC. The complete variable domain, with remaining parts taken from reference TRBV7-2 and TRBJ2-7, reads GAGVSQSPSNKVTEKGKDVELRCDPISGHTALYWYRQSLGQGLEFLIYFQGNSAPDKSGLPSDRFSAERTGGSVSTLTIQRTQQEDSAVYLCASRTTGTGSYEQYFGPGTRLTVT.

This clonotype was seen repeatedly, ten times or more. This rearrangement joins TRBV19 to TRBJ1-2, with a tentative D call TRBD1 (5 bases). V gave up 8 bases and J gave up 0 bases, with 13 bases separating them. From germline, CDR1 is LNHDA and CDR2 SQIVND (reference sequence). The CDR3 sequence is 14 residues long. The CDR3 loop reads CASRQGAANYGYTF. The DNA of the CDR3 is TGTGCCAGTCGCCAAGGGGCGGCTAACTATGGCTACACCTTC.

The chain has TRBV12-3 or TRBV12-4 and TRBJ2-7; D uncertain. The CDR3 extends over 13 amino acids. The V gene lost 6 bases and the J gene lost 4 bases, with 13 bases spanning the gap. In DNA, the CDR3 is TGTGCCAGCAGCTCGTCATCGGAATACGAGCAGTACTTC. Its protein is CASSSSSEYEQYF.

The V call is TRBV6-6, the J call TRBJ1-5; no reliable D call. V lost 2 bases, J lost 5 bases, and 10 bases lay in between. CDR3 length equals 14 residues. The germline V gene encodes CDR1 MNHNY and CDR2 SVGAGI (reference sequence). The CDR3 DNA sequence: TGTGCCAGCAGTTACGGTCCGGGATATCAGCCCCAGCATTTT. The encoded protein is CASSYGPGYQPQHF.